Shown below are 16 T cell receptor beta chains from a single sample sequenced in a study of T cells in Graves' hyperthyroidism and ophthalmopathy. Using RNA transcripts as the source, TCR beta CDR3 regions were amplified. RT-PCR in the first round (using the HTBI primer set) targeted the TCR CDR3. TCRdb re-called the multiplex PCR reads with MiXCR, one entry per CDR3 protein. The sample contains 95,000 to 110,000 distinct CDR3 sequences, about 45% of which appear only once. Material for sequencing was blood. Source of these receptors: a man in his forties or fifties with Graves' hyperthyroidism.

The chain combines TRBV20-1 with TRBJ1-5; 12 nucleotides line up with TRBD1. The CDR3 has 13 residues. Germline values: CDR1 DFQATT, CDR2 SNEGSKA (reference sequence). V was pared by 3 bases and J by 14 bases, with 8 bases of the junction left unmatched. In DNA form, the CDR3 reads TGCAGTGCTAGGGGGACAGGGGGCATCTCCGAGCATTTT. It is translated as CSARGTGGISEHF.

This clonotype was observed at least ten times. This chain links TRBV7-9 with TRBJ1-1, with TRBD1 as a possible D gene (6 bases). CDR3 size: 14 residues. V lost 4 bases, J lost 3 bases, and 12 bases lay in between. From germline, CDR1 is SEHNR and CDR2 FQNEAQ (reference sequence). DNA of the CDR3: TGTGCCAGCAGCTATCTTCAGGGGCACACTGAAGCTTTCTTT. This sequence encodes CASSYLQGHTEAFF.

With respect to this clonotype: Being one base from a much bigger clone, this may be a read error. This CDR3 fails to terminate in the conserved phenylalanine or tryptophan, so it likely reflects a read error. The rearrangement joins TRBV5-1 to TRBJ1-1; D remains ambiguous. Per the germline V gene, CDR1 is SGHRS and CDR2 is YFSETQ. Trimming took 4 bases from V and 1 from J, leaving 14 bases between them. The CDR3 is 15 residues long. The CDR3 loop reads CASSQDPHPNTEAFC. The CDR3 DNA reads TGCGCCAGCAGCCAAGACCCTCATCCGAACACTGAAGCTTTCTGT.

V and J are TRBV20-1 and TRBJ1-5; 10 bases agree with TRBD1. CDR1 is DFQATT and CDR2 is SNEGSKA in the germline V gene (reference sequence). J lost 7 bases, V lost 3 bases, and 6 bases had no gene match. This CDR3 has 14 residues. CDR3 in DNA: TGCAGTGCTAGTCGGGGACAGGGGCAACAGCCCCAGCATTTT. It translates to CSASRGQGQQPQHF.

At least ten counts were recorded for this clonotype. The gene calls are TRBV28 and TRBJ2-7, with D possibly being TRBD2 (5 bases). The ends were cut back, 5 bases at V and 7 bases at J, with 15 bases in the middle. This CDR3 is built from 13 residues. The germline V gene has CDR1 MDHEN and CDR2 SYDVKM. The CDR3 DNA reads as TGTGCCAGCAGTACCCCCGGCCGGAGGGAGCAGTACTTC. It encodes CASSTPGRREQYF.

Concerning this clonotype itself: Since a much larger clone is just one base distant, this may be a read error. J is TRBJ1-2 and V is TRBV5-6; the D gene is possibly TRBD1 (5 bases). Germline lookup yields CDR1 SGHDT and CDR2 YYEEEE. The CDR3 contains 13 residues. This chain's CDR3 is CANSPAGGGGYTF. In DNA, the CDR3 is TGTGCCAACAGCCCGGCGGGGGGTGGTGGCTACACCTTC.

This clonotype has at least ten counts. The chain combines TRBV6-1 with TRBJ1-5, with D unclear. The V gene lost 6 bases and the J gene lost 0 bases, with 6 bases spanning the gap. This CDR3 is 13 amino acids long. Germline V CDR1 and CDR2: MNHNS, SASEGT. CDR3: CASRDRSNQPQHF. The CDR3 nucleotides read TGTGCCAGCAGGGATCGTAGCAATCAGCCCCAGCATTTT.

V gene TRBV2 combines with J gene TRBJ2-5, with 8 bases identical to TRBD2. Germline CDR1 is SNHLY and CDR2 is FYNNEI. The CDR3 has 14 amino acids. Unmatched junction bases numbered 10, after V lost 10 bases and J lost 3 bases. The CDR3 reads CAILDPGGEETQYF. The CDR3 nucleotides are TGTGCCATCCTCGACCCGGGAGGGGAAGAGACCCAGTACTTC.

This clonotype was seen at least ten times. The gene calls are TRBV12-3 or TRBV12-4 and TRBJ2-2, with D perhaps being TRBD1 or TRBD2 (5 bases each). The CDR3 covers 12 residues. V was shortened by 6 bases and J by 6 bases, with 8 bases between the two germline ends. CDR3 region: CASSRGAGELFF. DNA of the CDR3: TGTGCCAGCAGCCGAGGGGCCGGGGAGCTGTTTTTT.

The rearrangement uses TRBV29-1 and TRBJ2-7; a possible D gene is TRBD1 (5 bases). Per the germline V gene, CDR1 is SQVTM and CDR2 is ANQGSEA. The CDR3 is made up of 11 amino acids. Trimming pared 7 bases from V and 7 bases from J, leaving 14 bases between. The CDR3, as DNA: TGCAGCGACGGGTCCTACAGGGAGCAGTACTTC. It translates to CSDGSYREQYF.

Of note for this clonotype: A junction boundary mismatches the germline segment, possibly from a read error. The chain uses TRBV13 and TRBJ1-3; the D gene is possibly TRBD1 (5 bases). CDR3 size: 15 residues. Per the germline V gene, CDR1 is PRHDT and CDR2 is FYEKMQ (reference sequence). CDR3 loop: CASSLGRHFGSTIYF. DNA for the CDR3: TGTGCCAGCAGCCTGGGACGGCATTTTGGAAGCACCATATATTTT.

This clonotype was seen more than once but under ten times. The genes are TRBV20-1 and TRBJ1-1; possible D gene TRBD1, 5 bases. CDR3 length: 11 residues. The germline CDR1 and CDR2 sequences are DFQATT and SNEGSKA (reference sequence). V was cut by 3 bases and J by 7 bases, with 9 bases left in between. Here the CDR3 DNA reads TGCAGTGCTAGCGGAGACAGTGAAGCTTTCTTT. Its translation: CSASGDSEAFF.

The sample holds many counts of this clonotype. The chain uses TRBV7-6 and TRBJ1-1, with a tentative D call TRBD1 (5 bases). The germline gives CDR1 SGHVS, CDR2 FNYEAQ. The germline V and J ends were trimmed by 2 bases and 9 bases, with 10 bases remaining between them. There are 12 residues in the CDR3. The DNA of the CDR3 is TGTGCCAGCAGCTTAATCGCAGGGAAAGCTTTCTTT. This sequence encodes CASSLIAGKAFF.

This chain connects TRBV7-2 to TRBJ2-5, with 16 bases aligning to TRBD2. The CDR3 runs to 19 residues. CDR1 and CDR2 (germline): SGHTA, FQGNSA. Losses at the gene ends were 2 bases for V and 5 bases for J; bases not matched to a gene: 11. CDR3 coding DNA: TGTGCCAGCAGCTTAAAGGGACTAGCGGGGGGGTTCACCGGGGAGACCCAGTACTTC. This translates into CASSLKGLAGGFTGETQYF. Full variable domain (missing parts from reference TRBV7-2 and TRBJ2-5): GAGVSQSPSNKVTEKGKDVELRCDPISGHTALYWYRQSLGQGLEFLIYFQGNSAPDKSGLPSDRFSAERTGGSVSTLTIQRTQQEDSAVYLCASSLKGLAGGFTGETQYFGPGTRLLVL.

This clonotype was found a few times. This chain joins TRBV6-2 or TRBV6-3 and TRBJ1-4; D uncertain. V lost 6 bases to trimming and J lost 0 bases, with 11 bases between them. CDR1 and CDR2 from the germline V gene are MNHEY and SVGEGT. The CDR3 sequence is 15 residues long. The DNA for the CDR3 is TGTGCCAGCAGCCGCGACTCTGCAACTAATGAAAAACTGTTTTTT. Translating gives CASSRDSATNEKLFF.

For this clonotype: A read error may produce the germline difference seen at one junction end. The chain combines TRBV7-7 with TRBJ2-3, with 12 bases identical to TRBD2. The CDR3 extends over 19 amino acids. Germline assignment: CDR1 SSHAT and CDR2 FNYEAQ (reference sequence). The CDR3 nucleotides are TGTGCTAGCAGCTTAAACCCCCCGACTAGCGGGAGCTCCTACAATGAGCAGTATTTT. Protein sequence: CASSLNPPTSGSSYNEQYF.